These 26 T cell receptor beta chains were sequenced from one sample in a study of cytomegalovirus exposure and HLA in healthy donors. Primers for the PCR totalled 60 Vbeta and 13 Jbeta. Libraries were prepared by immunoSEQ multiplex PCR; TCRdb keeps only in-frame clonotypes and omits some of them. Seen here are tens of thousands of clones, roughly 58% observed once, and the top ten hold about 5.4%. The specimen sequenced was PBMCs. Source of these receptors: a woman in her 30s in good health and CMV-seropositive.

The chain couples TRBV4-1 to TRBJ1-1; D unresolved. The germline V and J ends were trimmed by 2 bases and 2 bases, with 9 bases remaining between them. Germline V gene sequence: CDR1 MGHRA, CDR2 YSYEKL. The CDR3 length is 14 residues. CDR3 region: CASSQRGLNTEAFF. In nucleotides, the CDR3 is TGCGCCAGCAGCCAAAGAGGTCTAAACACTGAAGCTTTCTTT.

The chain recombines TRBV21-1 with TRBJ2-1; the table names TRBD1, a call not compared with the DNA. TRBV21-1 is a listed pseudogene. This CDR3 contains 16 residues. The CDR3 reads CASSKKGVRVLNEQFF. The CDR3 bases are TGTGCCAGCAGCAAAAAGGGGGTCCGCGTTCTCAATGAGCAGTTCTTC.

V is TRBV27 and J is TRBJ2-1, with TRBD2 as a possible D gene (7 bases). Germline CDR1 MNHEY, CDR2 SMNVEV (reference sequence). V was clipped by 0 bases and J by 9 bases, with 21 bases between them. This CDR3 spans 17 amino acids. CDR3 loop: CASSLSPMAGAQGEQFF. CDR3 DNA sequence: TGTGCCAGCAGTTTATCCCCCATGGCGGGGGCCCAAGGTGAGCAGTTCTTC.

The chain combines TRBV5-1 with TRBJ2-1; weak D call: TRBD1 (5 bases). V was cut by 0 bases and J by 8 bases, with 12 bases left in between. CDR1 and CDR2 (germline): SGHRS, YFSETQ. The CDR3 length is 14 residues. CDR3 sequence reads: CASSLARASDEQFF. The CDR3 DNA sequence: TGCGCCAGCAGCTTGGCCAGGGCCAGCGATGAGCAGTTCTTC.

The chain combines TRBV15 with TRBJ2-7, with 10 bases identical to TRBD2. The CDR3 has 15 residues. The germline CDR1 and CDR2 sequences are LNHNV and YYDKDF (reference sequence). Trimming cost V 0 bases and J 2 bases; bases outside gene matches: 1. Here the CDR3 reads CATSRDTSGAYEQYF. The CDR3 nucleotides read TGTGCCACCAGCAGAGATACTAGCGGGGCCTACGAGCAGTACTTC.

This chain connects TRBV7-9 to TRBJ1-5; no clear D gene. This CDR3 spans 14 amino acids. Germline V gives CDR1 SEHNR, CDR2 FQNEAQ (reference sequence). V was pared by 1 base and J by 4 bases, with 8 bases between. As DNA, the CDR3 is TGTGCCAGCAGCTTAGAACAGATTAATCAGCCCCAGCATTTT. It yields the protein CASSLEQINQPQHF. Together with reference TRBV7-9 and TRBJ1-5, the CDR3 gives the full variable domain: DTGVSQNPRHKITKRGQNVTFRCDPISEHNRLYWYRQTLGQGPEFLTYFQNEAQLEKSRLLSDRFSAERPKGSFSTLEIQRTEQGDSAMYLCASSLEQINQPQHFGDGTRLSIL.

V is TRBV28 and J is TRBJ1-5, with D perhaps matching TRBD1 (5 bases). The CDR3 is 15 amino acids. Germline V lookup: CDR1 MDHEN, CDR2 SYDVKM. V dropped 6 bases and J dropped 4 bases, with 16 bases sitting between them. The CDR3 bases are TGTGCCAGCAGGCAGGGTTCGGCCTTAAATCAGCCCCAGCATTTT. Its protein product is CASRQGSALNQPQHF.

V usage is TRBV9 and J usage is TRBJ2-3; 7 bases match TRBD2. Per germline, CDR1 SGDLS and CDR2 YYNGEE. The CDR3 consists of 15 residues. The V segment lost 3 bases and the J segment 2 bases; nucleotides outside the gene matches: 6. In DNA, the CDR3 is TGTGCCAGCAGCGGGCAAGCGGGGTCCACAGATACGCAGTATTTT. Protein: CASSGQAGSTDTQYF.

The chain combines TRBV18 with TRBJ2-1; maybe TRBD2 (7 bases). CDR1 and CDR2 (germline): KGHSH, LQKENI. The V gene lost 1 base and the J gene lost 4 bases, with 11 bases spanning the gap. This CDR3 has 15 amino acids. CDR3 sequence: CASSPRGGSYNEQFF. The CDR3 DNA follows: TGTGCCAGCTCACCACGGGGGGGCTCTTACAATGAGCAGTTCTTC.

This chain links TRBV15 with TRBJ2-1; D may be TRBD2 (6 bases). Trimming removed 0 bases from V and 4 bases from J, with 19 bases in between. This CDR3 has 18 residues. Per the germline V gene, CDR1 is LNHNV and CDR2 is YYDKDF (reference sequence). Written as DNA, the CDR3 is TGTGCCACCAGCAGAGATCGCCTAGCGAGTGGGGCGTACAATGAGCAGTTCTTC. Translation gives CATSRDRLASGAYNEQFF.

This chain uses TRBV6-1 with TRBJ1-2; D gene unclear. Per the germline V gene, CDR1 is MNHNS and CDR2 is SASEGT. The V and J ends lost 6 bases and 2 bases respectively, with 7 bases between them. This CDR3 has 12 residues. CDR3 loop: CASRGGNYGYTF. CDR3 nucleotides: TGTGCCAGCAGAGGCGGCAACTATGGCTACACCTTC.

The rearrangement links TRBV5-1 to TRBJ1-1; 8 bases line up with TRBD1. Trimming at V came to 5 bases and at J to 5 bases, leaving 8 bases not matched to a gene. The CDR3 is 14 amino acids. Germline V gene lookup returns CDR1 SGHRS and CDR2 YFSETQ. The CDR3 DNA is TGCGCCAGCAGAAAACAGGGGGGTTGGACTGAAGCTTTCTTT. It encodes CASRKQGGWTEAFF.

This chain joins TRBV5-5 and TRBJ2-1, with D unclear. The V and J ends lost 0 bases and 8 bases respectively, with 9 bases between them. The CDR3 contains 13 residues. The germline V gene has CDR1 SGHKS and CDR2 YYEKEE (reference sequence). The CDR3 reads CASSLDGEDEQFF. The DNA of the CDR3 is TGTGCCAGCAGCTTGGACGGAGAAGATGAGCAGTTCTTC.

Points on this clone: Germline and junction disagree at one end, which may indicate a read error. This chain uses TRBV7-2 with TRBJ1-2; unclear D gene. This CDR3 contains 14 residues. Looked up from germline, CDR1 is SGHTA and CDR2 is FQGNSA. CDR3 nucleotides: TGTGCCAGCAGCCTATTTGGAGCTAACTATGGCTACCCCTTC. This codes for CASSLFGANYGYPF.

This chain uses TRBV6-5 with TRBJ1-1; tentative D call: TRBD1 (5 bases). CDR3 size: 15 residues. The germline V gene has CDR1 MNHEY and CDR2 SVGAGI. The V end lost 4 bases, the J end lost 5 bases, and 17 bases lay between the germline ends. Here the CDR3 reads CASSFEGLGGTEAFF. As DNA, the CDR3 is TGTGCCAGCAGTTTTGAGGGTCTGGGGGGGACTGAAGCTTTCTTT.

V and J are TRBV4-3 and TRBJ1-6, with D unresolved. V was pared by 4 bases and J by 8 bases, with 15 bases between. This CDR3 spans 15 amino acids. Per the germline V gene, CDR1 is LGHNA and CDR2 is YSLEER. The CDR3 loop reads CASSPGQVMDSPLHF. The CDR3, as DNA: TGCGCCAGCAGCCCAGGCCAGGTTATGGATTCACCCCTCCACTTT.

This clone came up once. This sequence joins TRBV7-9 and TRBJ1-1; perhaps TRBD1 as D (5 bases). Trimming removed 5 bases from V and 9 bases from J, with 10 bases in between. In germline, CDR1 is SEHNR, CDR2 FQNEAQ (reference sequence). The CDR3 totals 11 residues. CDR3 coding DNA: TGTGCCAGCAGCACCCGACAGAAAGCTTTCTTT. It is translated as CASSTRQKAFF.

This clone is labeled as medium-sized. The gene calls are TRBV15 and TRBJ2-1; D perhaps matches TRBD1 (5 bases). This CDR3 has 13 amino acids. Germline values: CDR1 LNHNV, CDR2 YYDKDF (reference sequence). Between the trimmed V and J ends, which lost 2 bases and 6 bases, there was a span of 8 bases. This chain's CDR3 is CATSRSTANEQFF. CDR3 sequence (DNA): TGTGCCACCAGCAGATCGACAGCCAATGAGCAGTTCTTC.

The rearrangement uses TRBV4-2 and TRBJ2-7; D uncertain. Trimming shortened V by 0 bases and J by 4 bases, and 13 bases separated the two germline ends. The CDR3 is 15 residues long. From germline, CDR1 is LGHNA and CDR2 YNFKEQ. CDR3 sequence: CASSQDFEFGYEQYF. In DNA, the CDR3 is TGTGCCAGCAGCCAAGATTTCGAGTTCGGTTACGAGCAGTACTTC.

The CDR3 coding sequence is TGTGCCAGCAGTGACTCGAGGCACCTGAATGAAAAACTGTTTTTT. Protein product: CASSDSRHLNEKLFF. The J gene is TRBJ1-4, the V gene TRBV6-4; D not certain. The CDR3 covers 15 residues. V was cut by 0 bases and J by 5 bases, with 10 bases left in between. Germline CDR1 reads MRHNA; CDR2 reads SNTAGT.

The sample holds one count of this clone. The chain joins TRBV5-1 to TRBJ1-1; 8 bases map to TRBD1. V was clipped by 4 bases and J by 0 bases; unmatched bases: 8. CDR1 and CDR2 (germline): SGHRS, YFSETQ. The CDR3 length is 16 residues. The CDR3 nucleotides are TGCGCCAGCAGCAAAGGGACAGGATTTTTGAACACTGAAGCTTTCTTT. It codes for CASSKGTGFLNTEAFF.

The chain carries TRBV1 and TRBJ2-2; TRBD2 is taken as the D call from the table, unchecked against the DNA. TRBV1 is reported as a pseudogene. The CDR3 consists of 18 residues. CDR3 protein: CTSSRGLAGETNTGELFF. The CDR3 bases are TGCACCAGCAGCCGAGGACTAGCGGGTGAAACGAACACCGGGGAGCTGTTTTTT.

This clone was found a few times. The CDR3 sequence: CASSLGPRPTDTQYF. DNA for the CDR3: TGTGCCAGCAGTTTAGGGCCCCGCCCCACAGATACGCAGTATTTT. V usage is TRBV27 and J usage is TRBJ2-3; D not resolved. CDR1 is MNHEY and CDR2 is SMNVEV in the germline V gene (reference sequence). The V and J ends lost 2 bases and 2 bases respectively, with 11 bases between them. The CDR3 loop spans 15 amino acids.

This clone turned up a few times. CDR3 nucleotides: TGTGCCAGCAGTTCGGTCGGGGAACCGTATGAAAAACTGTTTTTT. Translation: CASSSVGEPYEKLFF. The chain links TRBV6-5 to TRBJ1-4; no clear D. This CDR3 comprises 15 residues. CDR1 is MNHEY, CDR2 SVGAGI, per germline. Trimming stripped 4 bases from V and 6 bases from J, with 15 bases between.

The chain employs TRBV30 and TRBJ1-5; perhaps TRBD1 as D (6 bases). CDR3 length equals 14 residues. V was shortened by 3 bases and J by 0 bases, with 9 bases between the two germline ends. The germline V gene has CDR1 GTSNPN and CDR2 SVGIG (reference sequence). The CDR3 coding sequence is TGTGCCTGGAGAAAGGGGGATAGCAATCAGCCCCAGCATTTT. The encoded protein is CAWRKGDSNQPQHF.

The chain recombines TRBV4-2 with TRBJ1-6; D gene ambiguous. Trimming cost V 0 bases and J 4 bases, with 7 bases left between them. CDR3 size: 15 residues. Germline V gives CDR1 LGHNA, CDR2 YNFKEQ. Here the CDR3 DNA reads TGTGCCAGCAGCCAAGATATTGCGTATAATTCACCCCTCCACTTT. This codes for CASSQDIAYNSPLHF.